This section outlines one T cell receptor (beta chain) sequence together with its context. Its antigen remains unidentified. This entry comes from a study of shared clonotypes between healthy human individuals. Findings and limits, study-wide: Naive subsets generally had larger estimated richness than memory subsets.

CDR1 is MNHEY and CDR2 is SMNVEV in the germline V gene (reference sequence). V dropped 7 bases and J dropped 3; count of bases not matched to a gene: 9. The CDR3 runs to 17 residues. Produced via immunoSEQ multiplex PCR; TCRdb's table is partial and in-frame only. The sample lists some 1.5 million clones, 98% occurring once. This sequence was found in a man aged 25-45 years in good health. The chain has TRBV27 and TRBJ2-2; the match to TRBD2 covers 12 bases. Sample: naive CD4+ T cells sorted from blood. Noted subset: CD45RA+ positively selected. The CDR3 DNA is TGTGCCAGCACTCCGACTAGCGGGAGTTCATACACCGGGGAGCTGTTTTTT. As protein: CASTPTSGSSYTGELFF.